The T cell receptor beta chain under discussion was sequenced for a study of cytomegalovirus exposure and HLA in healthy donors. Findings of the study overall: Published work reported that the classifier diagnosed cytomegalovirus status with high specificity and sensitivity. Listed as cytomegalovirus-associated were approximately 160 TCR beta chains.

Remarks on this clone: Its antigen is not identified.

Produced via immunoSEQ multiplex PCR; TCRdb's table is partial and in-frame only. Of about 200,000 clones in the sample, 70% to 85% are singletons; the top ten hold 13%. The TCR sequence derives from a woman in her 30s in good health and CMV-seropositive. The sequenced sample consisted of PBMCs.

CDR3: CASSRGTDVVSYNEQFF. The DNA for the CDR3 is TGTGCCAGCTCACGTGGGACAGATGTTGTATCCTACAATGAGCAGTTCTTC. V and J are TRBV18 and TRBJ2-1; 7 nucleotides match TRBD1. This CDR3 region has 17 residues. Germline V gene lookup returns CDR1 KGHSH and CDR2 LQKENI. After removal of 4 bases from V and 1 base from J, the junction contained 10 bases not matched to a gene.